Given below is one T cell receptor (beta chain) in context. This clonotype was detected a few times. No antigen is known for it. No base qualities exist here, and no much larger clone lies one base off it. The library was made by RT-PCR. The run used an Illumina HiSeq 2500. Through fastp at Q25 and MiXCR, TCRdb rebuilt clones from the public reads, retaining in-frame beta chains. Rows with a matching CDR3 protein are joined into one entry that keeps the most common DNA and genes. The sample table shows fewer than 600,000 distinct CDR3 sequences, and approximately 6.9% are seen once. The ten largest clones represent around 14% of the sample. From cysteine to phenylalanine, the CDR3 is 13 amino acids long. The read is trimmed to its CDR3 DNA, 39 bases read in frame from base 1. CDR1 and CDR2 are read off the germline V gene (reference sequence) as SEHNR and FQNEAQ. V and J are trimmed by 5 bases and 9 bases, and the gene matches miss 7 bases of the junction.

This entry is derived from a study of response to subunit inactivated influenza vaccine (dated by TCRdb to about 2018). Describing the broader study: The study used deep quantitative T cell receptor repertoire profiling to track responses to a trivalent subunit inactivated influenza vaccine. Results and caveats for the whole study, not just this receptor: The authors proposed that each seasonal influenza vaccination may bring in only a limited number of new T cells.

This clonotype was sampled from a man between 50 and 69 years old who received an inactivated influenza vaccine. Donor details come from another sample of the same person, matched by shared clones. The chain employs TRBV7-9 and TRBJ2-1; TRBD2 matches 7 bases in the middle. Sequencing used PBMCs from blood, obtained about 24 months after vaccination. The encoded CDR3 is CASSLGGSGEQFF. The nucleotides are TGTGCCAGCAGCCTGGGGGGGTCGGGTGAGCAGTTCTTC.